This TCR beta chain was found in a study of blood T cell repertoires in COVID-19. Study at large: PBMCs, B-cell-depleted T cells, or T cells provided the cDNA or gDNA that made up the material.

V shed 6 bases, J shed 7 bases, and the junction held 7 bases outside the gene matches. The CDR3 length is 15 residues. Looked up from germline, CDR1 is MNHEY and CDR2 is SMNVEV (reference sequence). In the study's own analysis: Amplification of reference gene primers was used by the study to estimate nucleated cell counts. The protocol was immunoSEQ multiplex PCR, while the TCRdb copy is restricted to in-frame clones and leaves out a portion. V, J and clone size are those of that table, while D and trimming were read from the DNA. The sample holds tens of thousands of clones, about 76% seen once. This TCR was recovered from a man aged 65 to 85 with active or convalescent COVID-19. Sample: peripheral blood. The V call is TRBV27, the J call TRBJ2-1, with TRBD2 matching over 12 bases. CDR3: CASRKTSGGSNEQFF. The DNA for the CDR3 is TGTGCCAGCAGGAAAACTAGCGGGGGGTCAAATGAGCAGTTCTTC.